The 19 T cell receptor beta chains listed next were all sequenced from one sample in a study of T cell responses to AZD1222 COVID-19 vaccine. Repertoires were generated with immunoSEQ multiplex PCR, while TCRdb's copy carries only in-frame clones and drops some. The repertoire has about 100,000 clones, 93% of them found once; the top ten carry 5%. The sample in question was peripheral blood, obtained on day 0 of AZD1222 vaccination. These TCRs come from an adult in good health.

The V call is TRBV7-9, the J call TRBJ1-4; D is uncertain. V lost 5 bases, J lost 4 bases, and 8 bases lay in between. From germline, CDR1 is SEHNR and CDR2 FQNEAQ (reference sequence). The CDR3 runs to 13 residues. CDR3 sequence reads: CASSRFGNEKLFF. In DNA form, the CDR3 reads TGTGCCAGCAGCCGGTTTGGTAATGAAAAACTGTTTTTT.

This clone showed up just once. The chain links TRBV30 to TRBJ1-4, with TRBD1 identical over 8 bases. Germline-derived CDR1 and CDR2 are GTSNPN and SVGIG (reference sequence). This CDR3 contains 14 residues. Trimming removed 4 bases from V and 7 bases from J; junction bases left unmatched: 8. Here the CDR3 DNA reads TGTGCCTGGAATGGGCAGGGGGCTGGTGAAAAACTGTTTTTT. Protein sequence: CAWNGQGAGEKLFF. Complete variable domain (other parts from reference TRBV30 and TRBJ1-4): SQTIHQWPATLVQPVGSPLSLECTVEGTSNPNLYWYRQAAGRGLQLLFYSVGIGQISSEVPQNLSASRPQDRQFILSSKKLLLSDSGFYLCAWNGQGAGEKLFFGSGTQLSVL.

The chain employs TRBV6-5 and TRBJ2-5; D is ambiguous. The CDR3 loop spans 14 amino acids. CDR1 is MNHEY and CDR2 is SVGAGI in the germline V gene. The ends were cut back, 6 bases at V and 0 bases at J, with 11 bases in the middle. CDR3 in amino acids: CASRWLVHQETQYF. The CDR3 bases are TGTGCCAGCAGGTGGTTGGTCCACCAAGAGACCCAGTACTTC.

The chain uses TRBV5-1 and TRBJ2-1; possibly TRBD2 for D (6 bases). Germline V gene sequence: CDR1 SGHRS, CDR2 YFSETQ. The CDR3 runs to 16 residues. V was pared by 4 bases and J by 4 bases, with 18 bases between. The CDR3: CASSGTPVGSYNEQFF. The CDR3 nucleotides read TGCGCCAGCAGCGGGACTCCTGTAGGGTCTTACAATGAGCAGTTCTTC.

J is TRBJ1-6 and V is TRBV27; 8 positions match TRBD1. The J segment lost 8 bases and the V segment lost 10 bases, leaving 16 bases of the junction unmatched. The CDR3 contains 16 residues. From germline, CDR1 is MNHEY and CDR2 SMNVEV (reference sequence). The CDR3 DNA is TGTGCCACCCGGAGGGATGCGGGACAGGTTTATTCACCCCTCCACTTT. Its protein product is CATRRDAGQVYSPLHF.

This chain joins TRBV29-1 and TRBJ2-3, with 7 bases matching TRBD2. Germline-derived CDR1 and CDR2 are SQVTM and ANQGSEA. V lost 0 bases, J lost 4 bases, and 16 bases stayed unmatched. This CDR3 is 18 amino acids long. CDR3 in amino acids: CSVEDLHLSREGADTQYF. Here the CDR3 DNA reads TGCAGCGTTGAAGACTTACATCTGTCGAGGGAGGGCGCAGATACGCAGTATTTT.

CDR3 DNA: TGCGCCAGCAGCCGCGGACAGGTGGCGGGAGAGCAGTACTTC. It codes for CASSRGQVAGEQYF. The chain links TRBV5-1 to TRBJ2-7, with TRBD1 as a possible D gene (7 bases). The V and J ends lost 4 bases and 7 bases respectively, with 18 bases between them. CDR1 and CDR2 from the germline V gene are SGHRS and YFSETQ. The CDR3 runs to 14 residues. Using reference TRBV5-1 and TRBJ2-7 for the parts outside the CDR3, the full variable domain is KAGVTQTPRYLIKTRGQQVTLSCSPISGHRSVSWYQQTPGQGLQFLFEYFSETQRNKGNFPGRFSGRQFSNSRSEMNVSTLELGDSALYLCASSRGQVAGEQYFGPGTRLTVT.

This rearrangement joins TRBV29-1 to TRBJ1-1, with 7 bases lining up with TRBD1. J gave up 2 bases and V 8 bases, and 8 bases lay outside the gene matches. CDR1 and CDR2 (germline): SQVTM, ANQGSEA. This CDR3 spans 13 amino acids. The CDR3 region has the DNA TGCAGCATTGTGGGACAGAGAAACACTGAAGCTTTCTTT. It encodes CSIVGQRNTEAFF.

V usage is TRBV12-5 and J usage is TRBJ1-4; D gene unclear. Deletions cut 1 base from V and 4 bases from J, with 10 bases between. This CDR3 region has 15 residues. Germline V CDR1 and CDR2: LGHNT, FRNRAP. The chain's CDR3 is CASGLGLGGNEKLFF. The CDR3 DNA sequence: TGTGCTAGTGGTTTGGGACTGGGTGGTAATGAAAAACTGTTTTTT. The full variable domain, rest sourced from reference TRBV12-5 and TRBJ1-4, is DARVTQTPRHKVTEMGQEVTMRCQPILGHNTVFWYRQTMMQGLELLAYFRNRAPLDDSGMPKDRFSAEMPDATLATLKIQPSEPRDSAVYFCASGLGLGGNEKLFFGSGTQLSVL.

The chain combines TRBV7-9 with TRBJ1-1, with a weak D call TRBD1 (5 bases). Germline CDR1 is SEHNR and CDR2 is FQNEAQ (reference sequence). The V end was cut by 0 bases, the J end by 0 bases, with 8 bases between. The CDR3 runs to 15 residues. The CDR3 loop reads CASSLAQGMNTEAFF. The CDR3 nucleotides read TGTGCCAGCAGCTTAGCGCAGGGTATGAACACTGAAGCTTTCTTT.

The CDR3 reads CASSLDMGSPLHF. The DNA of the CDR3 is TGTGCCAGCAGCTTAGACATGGGTTCACCCCTCCACTTT. V usage is TRBV7-8 and J usage is TRBJ1-6; D unclear. This CDR3 is 13 amino acids long. V lost 1 base, J lost 9 bases, and 7 bases lay in between. CDR1 and CDR2 from the germline V gene are SGHVS and FQNEAQ.

The chain couples TRBV30 to TRBJ2-6, with no clear D. Per the germline V gene, CDR1 is GTSNPN and CDR2 is SVGIG (reference sequence). There are 15 residues in the CDR3. Trimming took off 2 bases at V and 0 bases at J, with 8 bases between the two ends. The CDR3 bases are TGTGCCTGGAGTTATGGGTTCTCTGGGGCCAACGTCCTGACTTTC. It translates to CAWSYGFSGANVLTF.

The rearrangement joins TRBV15 to TRBJ2-7; no definite D call. Germline V gene sequence: CDR1 LNHNV, CDR2 YYDKDF (reference sequence). CDR3 length: 13 residues. Trimming removed 0 bases at V and 3 bases at J, with 6 bases between. The CDR3 DNA reads TGTGCCACCAGCAGAGACAGACGCTACGAGCAGTACTTC. Its protein is CATSRDRRYEQYF.

V gene TRBV6-2 or TRBV6-3 combines with J gene TRBJ1-2; D is unresolved. The germline V and J ends were trimmed by 0 bases and 4 bases, with 6 bases remaining between them. This CDR3 is built from 13 residues. Per the germline V gene, CDR1 is MNHEY and CDR2 is SVGEGT. The CDR3 protein is CASSYSGSYGYTF. The CDR3 DNA is TGTGCCAGCAGTTACTCGGGCAGCTATGGCTACACCTTC.

The chain's CDR3 is CASPPSPGQGFLTQHF. In DNA, the CDR3 is TGTGCAAGTCCCCCCTCACCGGGACAGGGTTTTCTGACCCAGCATTTT. V gene TRBV12-2 combines with J gene TRBJ1-5; the table's TRBD1 call for D was not verified on the DNA. TRBV12-2 is annotated as a pseudogene. The CDR3 length is 16 residues.

V and J are TRBV3-1 (or the pseudogene TRBV3-2) and TRBJ2-2; no reliable D call. Germline CDR1 is LGHDT and CDR2 is YNNKEL (reference sequence). The CDR3 contains 12 residues. Trimming cost V 8 bases and J 4 bases, with 8 bases left between them. The CDR3 DNA follows: TGTGCCAGCTTACCTCCCACCGGGGAGCTGTTTTTT. It translates to CASLPPTGELFF.

The gene calls are TRBV19 and TRBJ1-1; 9 nucleotides match TRBD1. J lost 0 bases, V lost 7 bases, and 6 bases had no gene match. The germline V gene has CDR1 LNHDA and CDR2 SQIVND (reference sequence). This CDR3 is built from 15 residues. The chain's CDR3 is CASKPGQGLNTEAFF. CDR3 in DNA: TGTGCCAGTAAACCGGGACAGGGATTGAACACTGAAGCTTTCTTT.

This rearrangement joins TRBV19 to TRBJ2-1, with TRBD2 identical over 11 bases. Looked up from germline, CDR1 is LNHDA and CDR2 is SQIVND (reference sequence). The CDR3 totals 13 residues. V lost 5 bases to trimming and J lost 9 bases; unmatched junction nucleotides: 3. The CDR3 DNA reads TGTGCCAGTAGTTACCTAGCGGGAGGTGAGCAGTTCTTC. The encoded protein is CASSYLAGGEQFF.

The chain carries TRBV5-1 and TRBJ2-2; 12 bases agree with TRBD2. This CDR3 is 16 amino acids long. Germline CDR1 is SGHRS and CDR2 is YFSETQ. V was clipped by 4 bases and J by 4 bases; unmatched bases: 5. The CDR3 loop reads CASSPRTSGITGELFF. In nucleotides, the CDR3 is TGCGCCAGCAGCCCCCGGACTAGCGGGATCACCGGGGAGCTGTTTTTT.